Below are 6 T cell receptor beta chains sequenced from a single sample in a study of T cells expressing NK-cell markers. TCRdb reprocessed the 5' RACE reads; each CDR3 protein has one entry and no DNA is given. Its clone listing holds 400,000 to 550,000 distinct CDR3 sequences. Sequencing was carried out using blood T cells: a sorted CD56 or NKG2C T cell subset, CD4+ or CD8+ T cells, or bulk PBMC T cells (not recorded which). The origin of the receptors is a woman between 18 and 70 years old in good health.

The rearrangement links TRBV10-3 to TRBJ2-7. Germline CDR1 and CDR2: ENHRY and SYGVKD. This CDR3 region has 14 residues. This CDR3 is CAINADGPNYEQYF.

This CDR3 reads CASSWGGADTQYF. The chain uses TRBV5-1 and TRBJ2-3. Germline V CDR1 and CDR2: SGHRS, YFSETQ. The CDR3 totals 13 residues.

The chain has TRBV24-1 and TRBJ2-1; no DNA is available, so the TRBD2 call from TCRdb remains unchecked. CDR1 and CDR2 (germline): KGHDR, SFDVKD. The CDR3 runs 16 residues. The CDR3 region is CATSDLGLGGSGEQFF.

The chain joins TRBV6-5 to TRBJ2-2. There are 16 residues in the CDR3. Germline V gene data show CDR1 as MNHEY and CDR2 as SVGAGI. CDR3 in amino acids: CASSYSLAFGTGELFF.

The V and J genes are TRBV20-1 and TRBJ2-6; TCRdb indicates TRBD1, and absent DNA this call remains unverified. There are 18 residues in the CDR3. Germline V gene data show CDR1 as DFQATT and CDR2 as SNEGSKA (reference sequence). CDR3 amino acids: CSARSLAGVHSGANVLTF.

This chain joins TRBV20-1 and TRBJ2-1; TCRdb gives TRBD2 as the D gene, but with no DNA this cannot be confirmed. The germline gives CDR1 DFQATT, CDR2 SNEGSKA (reference sequence). This CDR3 has 20 residues. The CDR3 sequence: CSARSPGLAGGGGSYNEQFF.